This TCR beta chain is drawn from a study of blood T cell repertoires in COVID-19. About the study: Samples representing acute and convalescent COVID-19 were sourced from the United States, Italy and Spain. PBMCs, B-cell-depleted T cells, or T cells provided the cDNA or gDNA that made up the material.

Per the original methods: From reference gene primer amplification, estimates of nucleated cell counts were derived. Libraries were prepared by immunoSEQ multiplex PCR; TCRdb keeps only in-frame clonotypes and omits some of them. D and trimming were read from the DNA, whereas the V and J calls and clone size are those reported in that table. The sample lists under 150,000 clones, just under 85% occurring once. Sequenced sample: peripheral blood. This TCR derives from a human donor in a cohort sampled during active COVID-19.

The CDR3: CASTGQLNQPQHF. CDR3 DNA: TGTGCCAGCACCGGACAGCTCAATCAGCCCCAGCATTTT. V is TRBV12-3 or TRBV12-4 and J is TRBJ1-5; the D gene is possibly TRBD1 (6 bases). The CDR3 consists of 13 residues. The ends were cut back, 7 bases at V and 3 bases at J, with 10 bases in the middle.